In this sample, the clone carrying this T cell receptor (beta chain) is medium-sized. No antigen is known for it. The V segment lost 4 bases and the J segment 2 bases; nucleotides outside the gene matches: 3. This CDR3 is built from 14 residues. The germline V gene encodes CDR1 SGHRS and CDR2 YFSETQ. No treatment had been given to any patient before thyroid surgery. These data belong to a study of metastatic and nonmetastatic thyroid tumors. Study at large: The authors compared repertoires across blood and tumor or nodule tissue from malignant and benign thyroid patients. Regarding the study as a whole: Patients with malignant thyroid tumors reportedly had significantly higher TCR beta diversity than those with benign nodules, in blood and tumor.

TCRdb recomputed clones from the PCR reads via MiXCR. The sample consists of some 15,000 clones, over 25% of them appearing once. V usage is TRBV5-1 and J usage is TRBJ1-2; TRBD1 aligns across 9 bases. The source of this sequence is a female donor with papillary thyroid cancer or a benign thyroid nodule (not recorded which). Some clones in this sample may be carry-over from other donors' samples. The material sequenced was tumor tissue. The CDR3 DNA follows: TGCGCCAGCAGCCACGGGACAGGGAACTATGGCTACACCTTC. Translation: CASSHGTGNYGYTF.